These 18 T cell receptor beta chains share one sample of origin, sequenced in a study of shared clonotypes between healthy human individuals. TCRdb's table, derived via immunoSEQ multiplex PCR, lists solely in-frame clones and lacks some. The profile shows more than 1.2 million clones, approximately 98.5% of them singletons. Sequencing was done on a sample of naive CD4+ T cells sorted from blood. Subset given: CD45RA+ positively selected. The receptors derive from a man younger than 45 in good health.

The chain employs TRBV27 and TRBJ2-3; D might be TRBD2 (6 bases). Germline CDR1 MNHEY, CDR2 SMNVEV (reference sequence). The CDR3 loop spans 20 amino acids. Trimming pared 5 bases from V and 1 base from J, leaving 28 bases between. This CDR3 reads CASSPTSAPWLGTRTDTQYF. The CDR3 DNA reads TGTGCCAGCAGTCCGACTAGTGCCCCGTGGTTGGGTACACGCACAGATACGCAGTATTTT.

This clone was picked up a small number of times. This chain connects TRBV7-9 to TRBJ1-2; a possible D gene is TRBD1 (6 bases). V was clipped by 3 bases and J by 1 base, with 18 bases between them. The CDR3 has 17 amino acids. Looked up from germline, CDR1 is SEHNR and CDR2 is FQNEAQ (reference sequence). The CDR3 protein is CASSFLSGQLRNYGYTF. CDR3 nucleotide sequence: TGTGCCAGCAGCTTCCTCTCTGGACAGCTCCGTAACTATGGCTACACCTTC.

The rearrangement uses TRBV18 and TRBJ2-2, with 7 bases matching TRBD2. V trimming: 2 bases; J trimming: 3 bases; junction bases outside the gene matches: 6. This CDR3 contains 16 residues. Germline-derived CDR1 and CDR2 are KGHSH and LQKENI. CDR3 amino acids: CASSPTKRDYTGELFF. For the CDR3, the DNA is TGTGCCAGCTCACCAACTAAGCGGGACTACACCGGGGAGCTGTTTTTT. Variable domain in full (rest from reference TRBV18 and TRBJ2-2): NAGVMQNPRHLVRRRGQEARLRCSPMKGHSHVYWYRQLPEEGLKFMVYLQKENIIDESGMPKERFSAEFPKEGPSILRIQQVVRGDSAAYFCASSPTKRDYTGELFFGEGSRLTVL.

The rearrangement joins TRBV11-2 to TRBJ1-2, with a weak D call TRBD1 (6 bases). The CDR3 runs 15 residues. V shed 5 bases and J shed 2 bases, with 15 bases lying between them. From germline, CDR1 is SGHAT and CDR2 FQNNGV. CDR3 nucleotide sequence: TGTGCCAGCAGCCACCGGACAGCCCGAAACTATGGCTACACCTTC. Translation gives CASSHRTARNYGYTF. Full variable domain (rest looked up from reference TRBV11-2 and TRBJ1-2): EAGVAQSPRYKIIEKRQSVAFWCNPISGHATLYWYQQILGQGPKLLIQFQNNGVVDDSQLPKDRFSAERLKGVDSTLKIQPAKLEDSAVYLCASSHRTARNYGYTFGSGTRLTVV.

The V gene is TRBV6-4, the J gene TRBJ1-5; the D is unclear. The CDR3 contains 13 residues. V was trimmed by 4 bases and J by 7 bases, leaving 11 bases between them. In germline, CDR1 is MRHNA, CDR2 SNTAGT. The CDR3 loop is CASSAEEGQPQHF. The DNA of the CDR3 is TGTGCCAGCAGTGCCGAGGAAGGGCAGCCCCAGCATTTT.

The V call is TRBV10-2, the J call TRBJ1-1, with a weak D call TRBD1 (6 bases). The CDR3 spans 14 residues. CDR1 WSHSY and CDR2 SAAADI come from the germline V gene. V lost 2 bases and J lost 1, with 8 bases in between. The CDR3 DNA sequence: TGCGCCAGCAGTGAGAGGGGGGGGAACACTGAAGCTTTCTTT. Translating gives CASSERGGNTEAFF.

The chain is built from TRBV2 and TRBJ1-1; 7 nucleotides align to TRBD1. The germline V gene encodes CDR1 SNHLY and CDR2 FYNNEI. After removal of 3 bases from V and 1 base from J, the junction contained 2 bases not matched to a gene. The CDR3 runs 14 residues. CDR3 protein: CASSEHRGNTEAFF. The CDR3 coding sequence is TGTGCCAGCAGTGAGCACAGGGGGAACACTGAAGCTTTCTTT.

The V and J genes are TRBV7-6 and TRBJ2-7; D remains unclear. V was shortened by 1 base and J by 0 bases, with 7 bases between the two germline ends. This CDR3 comprises 14 residues. In germline, CDR1 is SGHVS, CDR2 FNYEAQ. The CDR3 loop reads CASSLVKGSYEQYF. The CDR3 region has the DNA TGTGCCAGCAGCTTAGTGAAGGGCTCCTACGAGCAGTACTTC. Full variable domain (outside the CDR3, taken from reference TRBV7-6 and TRBJ2-7): GAGVSQSPRYKVTKRGQDVALRCDPISGHVSLYWYRQALGQGPEFLTYFNYEAQQDKSGLPNDRFSAERPEGSISTLTIQRTEQRDSAMYRCASSLVKGSYEQYFGPGTRLTVT.

V and J are TRBV7-2 and TRBJ2-7; 8 positions match TRBD2. V lost 0 bases to trimming and J lost 13 bases; unmatched junction nucleotides: 5. The germline V gene encodes CDR1 SGHTA and CDR2 FQGNSA. This CDR3 has 12 amino acids. The CDR3 DNA sequence: TGTGCCAGCAGCTTAGCGGGACTAGAAAGATACTTC. Protein: CASSLAGLERYF.

The V gene is TRBV7-9, the J gene TRBJ2-1; D ambiguous. The V end was cut by 0 bases, the J end by 8 bases, with 5 bases between. Per germline, CDR1 SEHNR and CDR2 FQNEAQ (reference sequence). This CDR3 is 12 amino acids long. In DNA form, the CDR3 reads TGTGCCAGCAGCTTAGCTTCGGATGAGCAGTTCTTC. It specifies CASSLASDEQFF.

The rearrangement joins TRBV10-3 to TRBJ2-1; TRBD1 or TRBD2 may be the D gene (6 bases each). Trimming took 0 bases from V and 5 from J, leaving 20 bases between them. The CDR3 is made up of 18 amino acids. The germline V gene has CDR1 ENHRY and CDR2 SYGVKD. As DNA, the CDR3 is TGTGCCATCAGTGAGTCGGGGTCGGGGGCGCGGCCCAACAATGAGCAGTTCTTC. Its translation: CAISESGSGARPNNEQFF.

The rearrangement joins TRBV5-1 to TRBJ1-1; D might be TRBD1 (5 bases). The CDR3 is 13 amino acids. Per germline, CDR1 SGHRS and CDR2 YFSETQ. Trimming stripped 6 bases from V and 3 bases from J, with 12 bases between. For the CDR3, the DNA is TGCGCCAGCACCATGGGACTGGACACTGAAGCTTTCTTT. Encoded protein: CASTMGLDTEAFF. The whole variable domain, filled in from reference TRBV5-1 and TRBJ1-1, reads KAGVTQTPRYLIKTRGQQVTLSCSPISGHRSVSWYQQTPGQGLQFLFEYFSETQRNKGNFPGRFSGRQFSNSRSEMNVSTLELGDSALYLCASTMGLDTEAFFGQGTRLTVV.

V and J are TRBV7-3 and TRBJ1-1; 9 bases fit TRBD1. The germline gives CDR1 SGHTA, CDR2 FQGTGA. J lost 3 bases, V lost 5 bases, and 4 bases had no gene match. The CDR3 length is 14 residues. CDR3 region: CASSPRQGDTEAFF. The CDR3 DNA follows: TGTGCCAGCAGCCCACGACAGGGGGACACTGAAGCTTTCTTT.

The chain recombines TRBV7-9 with TRBJ2-3; 11 bases line up with TRBD1. The J segment lost 3 bases and the V segment lost 5 bases, leaving 4 bases of the junction unmatched. CDR3 length: 15 residues. Germline lookup yields CDR1 SEHNR and CDR2 FQNEAQ (reference sequence). CDR3 residues: CASSLRDRGTDTQYF. The CDR3 bases are TGTGCCAGCAGCCTCCGGGACAGGGGGACAGATACGCAGTATTTT.

The gene calls are TRBV19 and TRBJ1-5, with 8 bases lining up with TRBD1. The CDR3 extends over 16 amino acids. The V segment lost 5 bases and the J segment 5 bases; nucleotides outside the gene matches: 11. Germline CDR1 and CDR2: LNHDA and SQIVND (reference sequence). For the CDR3, the DNA is TGTGCCAGTAGTCGACGGACAGGGCAAACCTATCAGCCCCAGCATTTT. Translated, it gives CASSRRTGQTYQPQHF.

The J gene is TRBJ2-5, the V gene TRBV30; 10 positions match TRBD2. The junction had 11 bases not matched to a gene; V was cut back by 1 base and J by 3 bases. This CDR3 is built from 17 residues. The germline CDR1 and CDR2 sequences are GTSNPN and SVGIG (reference sequence). The chain's CDR3 is CAWSEGLAGVGKETQYF. The CDR3 DNA is TGTGCCTGGAGTGAGGGCCTAGCGGGAGTGGGGAAAGAGACCCAGTACTTC.

The chain employs TRBV19 and TRBJ2-5; TRBD2 might be the D (5 bases). Germline V gives CDR1 LNHDA, CDR2 SQIVND (reference sequence). V was clipped by 0 bases and J by 5 bases, with 13 bases between them. This CDR3 comprises 15 residues. CDR3: CASSIDTGSVETQYF. DNA for the CDR3: TGTGCCAGTAGTATAGATACGGGATCGGTGGAGACCCAGTACTTC.

The genes are TRBV11-3 and TRBJ2-1; D perhaps matches TRBD2 (5 bases). The CDR3 totals 13 residues. CDR1 is SGHNT and CDR2 is YENEEA in the germline V gene. V was shortened by 6 bases and J by 9 bases, with 15 bases between the two germline ends. The CDR3 DNA reads TGTGCCAGCAGTCCCCGCGTTCGGGGTGAGCAGTTCTTC. Protein sequence: CASSPRVRGEQFF.